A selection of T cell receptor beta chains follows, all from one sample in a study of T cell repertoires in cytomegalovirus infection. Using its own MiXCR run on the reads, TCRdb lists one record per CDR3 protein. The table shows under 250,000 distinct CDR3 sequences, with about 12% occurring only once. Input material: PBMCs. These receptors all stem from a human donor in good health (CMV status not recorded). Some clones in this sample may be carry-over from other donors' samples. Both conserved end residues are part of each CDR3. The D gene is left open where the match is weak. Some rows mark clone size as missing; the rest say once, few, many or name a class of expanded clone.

DNA: TGTGCCAGCAGCTTGGGTGCAGGGTACCAGCCCCAGCATTTT; CDR3: CASSLGAGYQPQHF; size: many; V: TRBV7-2; D: .; J: TRBJ1-5
DNA: TGTGCCAGCAGCTTAGCCGGGACTAGAAAAACCGGGGAGCTGTTTTTT; CDR3: CASSLAGTRKTGELFF; size: many; V: TRBV11-2; D: TRBD2; J: TRBJ2-2
DNA: TGTGCCAGCAGCTTAGACGGGGGGTCTGGAAACACCATATATTTT; CDR3: CASSLDGGSGNTIYF; size: many; V: TRBV7-2; D: .; J: TRBJ1-3
DNA: TGTGCCAGCAGCTTGGAAGGGGGCTGGGATCAGCCCCAGCATTTT; CDR3: CASSLEGGWDQPQHF; size: .; V: TRBV5-6; D: TRBD1; J: TRBJ1-5
DNA: TGCGCCAGCAGCCAATTCGGGAAGGGGCAGCAATTATACGGCGGCTACACCTTC; CDR3: CASSQFGKGQQLYGGYTF; size: few; V: TRBV4-1; D: .; J: TRBJ1-2
DNA: TGTGCCAGCAGCCAAGTCCGCACCGGGGAGCTGTTTTTT; CDR3: CASSQVRTGELFF; size: .; V: TRBV14; D: .; J: TRBJ2-2
DNA: TGTGCCAGCAGTTTCGAGGGGGCGAGCTCTGGAAACACCATATATTTT; CDR3: CASSFEGASSGNTIYF; size: many; V: TRBV28; D: TRBD1; J: TRBJ1-3
DNA: TGTGCCAGCAGTGAAGGGATTAGGGATGAAAAACTGTTTTTT; CDR3: CASSEGIRDEKLFF; size: few; V: TRBV2; D: .; J: TRBJ1-4
DNA: TGTGCCAGCAGTTGGGGACAGGGCAGGTCCGAGCAGTACTTC; CDR3: CASSWGQGRSEQYF; size: many; V: TRBV28; D: TRBD1; J: TRBJ2-7
DNA: TGTGCCAGCAGCTTGGCGGGAGGACGGTCAGATACGCAGTATTTT; CDR3: CASSLAGGRSDTQYF; size: many; V: TRBV7-3; D: TRBD2; J: TRBJ2-3
DNA: TGTGCCAGTAGTACTCGACAGGGGTTAGCTTCGGAGCAAGAGACCCAGTACTTC; CDR3: CASSTRQGLASEQETQYF; size: many; V: TRBV19; D: TRBD1; J: TRBJ2-5
DNA: TGTGCCAGCAGCTTCAGGGGACTCCCCCAAGAGACCCAGTACTTC; CDR3: CASSFRGLPQETQYF; size: many; V: TRBV7-2; D: .; J: TRBJ2-5
DNA: TGTGCCAGCAGTCTGGACAGGGGGTCCGGTGAAGCTTTCTTT; CDR3: CASSLDRGSGEAFF; size: .; V: TRBV2; D: TRBD1; J: TRBJ1-1
DNA: TGTGCCAGCAGAGACAGGGGGCGCGGGAACACTGAAGCTTTCTTT; CDR3: CASRDRGRGNTEAFF; size: .; V: TRBV6-2/TRBV6-3; D: TRBD1; J: TRBJ1-1
DNA: TGTGCCAGCAGCTTAGTGGTAGGCAATCAGCCCCAGCATTTT; CDR3: CASSLVVGNQPQHF; size: many; V: TRBV7-2; D: .; J: TRBJ1-5
DNA: TGTGCCAGCAGTATTACAGGCAATCAGCCCCAGCATTTT; CDR3: CASSITGNQPQHF; size: .; V: TRBV12-3/TRBV12-4; D: .; J: TRBJ1-5
DNA: TGTGCCAGCAGCCCCGGGAGAAACCAAGAGACCCAGTACTTC; CDR3: CASSPGRNQETQYF; size: many; V: TRBV7-2; D: .; J: TRBJ2-5
DNA: TGTGCCAGCAGCTTACTAGCGGGAGGCACTACAGATACGCAGTATTTT; CDR3: CASSLLAGGTTDTQYF; size: many; V: TRBV7-2; D: TRBD2; J: TRBJ2-3
DNA: TGTGCCATTACGGGACAGGGGGACGAGCAGTACTTC; CDR3: CAITGQGDEQYF; size: few; V: TRBV28; D: TRBD1; J: TRBJ2-7
DNA: TGCGCCAGCAGCCAAGGTTCTGCTAACTATGGCTACACCTTC; CDR3: CASSQGSANYGYTF; size: .; V: TRBV4-3; D: .; J: TRBJ1-2
DNA: TGTGCCAGCAGCTTAGCAGTACTCGCGGTCAACACTGAAGCTTTCTTT; CDR3: CASSLAVLAVNTEAFF; size: many; V: TRBV7-2; D: .; J: TRBJ1-1
DNA: TGTGCCAGCAGTCCTTTAGGGTATGCGTACGAGCAGTACTTC; CDR3: CASSPLGYAYEQYF; size: many; V: TRBV28; D: .; J: TRBJ2-7
DNA: TGTGCCAGCAGTGGGGACGGTCTCCTTAATGAAAAACTGTTTTTT; CDR3: CASSGDGLLNEKLFF; size: many; V: TRBV28; D: .; J: TRBJ1-4
DNA: TGTGCCATCAGCGAACAGGAGAACTATGGCTACACCTTC; CDR3: CAISEQENYGYTF; size: few; V: TRBV10-3; D: .; J: TRBJ1-2
DNA: TGTGCCAGCAGTGCCCTCGCGGGGTTGGGGGCCAACGTCCTGACTTTC; CDR3: CASSALAGLGANVLTF; size: many; V: TRBV25-1; D: .; J: TRBJ2-6
DNA: TGTGCCAGCAGTTACCCCCTCGGGGGGCTTACCTACGAGCAGTACTTC; CDR3: CASSYPLGGLTYEQYF; size: .; V: TRBV6-2/TRBV6-3; D: .; J: TRBJ2-7
DNA: TGTGCCAGCAGCTTACAGCTTTCGGAGACCCAGTACTTC; CDR3: CASSLQLSETQYF; size: many; V: TRBV7-2; D: .; J: TRBJ2-5
DNA: TGTGCCACCAGTGATTCGGGATACAGGAACGAGCAGTACTTC; CDR3: CATSDSGYRNEQYF; size: .; V: TRBV24-1; D: .; J: TRBJ2-7
DNA: TGTGCCAGCAGCTTAGCGCGGGGGACAGTGAACGAGCAGTACTTC; CDR3: CASSLARGTVNEQYF; size: many; V: TRBV7-8; D: .; J: TRBJ2-7
DNA: TGTGCCACCAGCAGAGAAGAGGGCATCTCTGGAAACACCATATATTTT; CDR3: CATSREEGISGNTIYF; size: few; V: TRBV15; D: .; J: TRBJ1-3
DNA: TGTGCCAGCAGCTTAGTCAGAAAGAACACTGAAGCTTTCTTT; CDR3: CASSLVRKNTEAFF; size: many; V: TRBV7-8; D: .; J: TRBJ1-1
DNA: TGTGCCAGCAGCCCGGGGGGGAGGGCCGGGGAGACCCAGTACTTC; CDR3: CASSPGGRAGETQYF; size: many; V: TRBV6-5; D: TRBD2; J: TRBJ2-5